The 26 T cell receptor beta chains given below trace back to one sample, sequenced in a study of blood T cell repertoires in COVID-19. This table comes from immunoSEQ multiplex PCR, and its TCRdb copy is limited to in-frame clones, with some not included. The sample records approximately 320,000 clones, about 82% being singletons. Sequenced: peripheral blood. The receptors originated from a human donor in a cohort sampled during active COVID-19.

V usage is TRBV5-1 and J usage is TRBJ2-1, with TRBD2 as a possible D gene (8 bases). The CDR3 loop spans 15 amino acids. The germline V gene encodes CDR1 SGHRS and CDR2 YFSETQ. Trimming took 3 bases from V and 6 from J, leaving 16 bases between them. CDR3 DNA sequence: TGCGCCAGCAGCTCGGGGGGGACAGAGGGCAATGAGCAGTTCTTC. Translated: CASSSGGTEGNEQFF.

CDR3 amino acids: CASSLSAGVGTGELFF. The CDR3 nucleotides are TGTGCCAGCAGTTTATCTGCGGGGGTCGGCACCGGGGAGCTGTTTTTT. The chain has TRBV27 and TRBJ2-2; 7 bases align to TRBD2. This CDR3 has 16 amino acids. In germline, CDR1 is MNHEY, CDR2 SMNVEV (reference sequence). V was clipped by 0 bases and J by 4 bases; unmatched bases: 5.

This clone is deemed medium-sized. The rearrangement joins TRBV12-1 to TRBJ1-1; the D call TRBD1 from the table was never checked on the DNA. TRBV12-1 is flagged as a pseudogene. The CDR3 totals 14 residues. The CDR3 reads CASKLGDRFTEAFF. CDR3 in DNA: TGTGCCAGCAAGTTGGGGGACAGGTTCACTGAAGCTTTCTTT.

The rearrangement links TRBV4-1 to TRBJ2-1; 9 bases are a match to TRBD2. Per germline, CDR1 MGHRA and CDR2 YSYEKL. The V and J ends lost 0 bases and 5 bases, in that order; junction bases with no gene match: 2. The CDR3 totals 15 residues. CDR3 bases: TGCGCCAGCAGCCAAGATAGCGGGGGCAACAATGAGCAGTTCTTC. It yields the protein CASSQDSGGNNEQFF.

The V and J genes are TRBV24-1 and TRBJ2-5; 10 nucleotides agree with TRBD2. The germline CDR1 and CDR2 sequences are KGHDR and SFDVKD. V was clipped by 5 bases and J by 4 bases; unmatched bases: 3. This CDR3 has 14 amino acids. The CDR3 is CATSASGGGETQYF. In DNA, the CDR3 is TGTGCCACCAGTGCTAGCGGGGGAGGAGAGACCCAGTACTTC.

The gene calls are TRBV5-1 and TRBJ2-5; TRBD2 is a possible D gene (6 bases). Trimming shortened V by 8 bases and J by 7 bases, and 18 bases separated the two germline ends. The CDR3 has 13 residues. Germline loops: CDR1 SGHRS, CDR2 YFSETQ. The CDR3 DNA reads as TGCGCCAGTTTCAACCGGGACTTTGGGACCCAGTACTTC. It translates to CASFNRDFGTQYF.

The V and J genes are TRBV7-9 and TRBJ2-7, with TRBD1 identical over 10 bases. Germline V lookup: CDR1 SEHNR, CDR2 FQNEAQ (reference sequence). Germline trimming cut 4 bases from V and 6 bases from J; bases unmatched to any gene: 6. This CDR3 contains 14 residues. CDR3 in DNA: TGTGCCAGCAGCTCCGGGGGGACAGGGGCCGAGCAGTACTTC. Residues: CASSSGGTGAEQYF.

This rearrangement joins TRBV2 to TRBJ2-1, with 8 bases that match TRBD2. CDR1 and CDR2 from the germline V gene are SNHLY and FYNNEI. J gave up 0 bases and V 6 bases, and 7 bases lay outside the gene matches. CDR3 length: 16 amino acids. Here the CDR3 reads CASRGAGESSYNEQFF. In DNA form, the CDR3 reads TGTGCCAGCAGAGGAGCGGGGGAGAGCTCCTACAATGAGCAGTTCTTC.

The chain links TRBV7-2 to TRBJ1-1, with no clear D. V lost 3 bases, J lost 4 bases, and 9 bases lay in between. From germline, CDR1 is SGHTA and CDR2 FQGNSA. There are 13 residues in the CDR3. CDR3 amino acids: CASSLSGSTEAFF. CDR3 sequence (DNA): TGTGCCAGCAGCTTGTCGGGGAGCACTGAAGCTTTCTTT.

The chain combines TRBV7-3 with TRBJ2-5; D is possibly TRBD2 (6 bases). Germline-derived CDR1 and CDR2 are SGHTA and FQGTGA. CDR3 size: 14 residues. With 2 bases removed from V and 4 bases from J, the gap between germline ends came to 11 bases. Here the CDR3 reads CASSLGGFVETQYF. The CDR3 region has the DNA TGTGCCAGCAGCTTAGGAGGGTTCGTAGAGACCCAGTACTTC.

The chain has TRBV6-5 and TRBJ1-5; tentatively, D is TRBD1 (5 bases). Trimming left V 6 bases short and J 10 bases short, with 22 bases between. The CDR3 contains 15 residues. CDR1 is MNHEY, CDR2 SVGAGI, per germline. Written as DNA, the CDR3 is TGTGCCAGCAGGGTGACAACAGGAACGGTCAGCCCCCAGCATTTT. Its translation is CASRVTTGTVSPQHF.

DNA of the CDR3: TGTGCCAGCAGCGTAGGACAGAGCGACCAAGAGACCCAGTACTTC. This gives the protein CASSVGQSDQETQYF. The chain uses TRBV9 and TRBJ2-5, with D possibly TRBD1 on 5 matching bases. The CDR3 contains 15 residues. The germline V gene has CDR1 SGDLS and CDR2 YYNGEE. Trimming removed 0 bases at V and 0 bases at J, with 9 bases between.

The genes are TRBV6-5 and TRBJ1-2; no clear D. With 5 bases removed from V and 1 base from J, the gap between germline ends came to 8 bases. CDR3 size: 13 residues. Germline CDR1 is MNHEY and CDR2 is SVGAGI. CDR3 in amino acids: CASSLGNNYGYTF. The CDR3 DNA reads TGTGCCAGCAGTCTAGGTAATAACTATGGCTACACCTTC.

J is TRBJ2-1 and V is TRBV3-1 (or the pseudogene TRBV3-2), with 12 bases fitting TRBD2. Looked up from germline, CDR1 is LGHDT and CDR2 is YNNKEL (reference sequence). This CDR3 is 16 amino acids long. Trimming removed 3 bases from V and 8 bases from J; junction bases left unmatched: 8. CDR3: CASSHGASGGAHEQFF. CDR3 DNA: TGTGCCAGCAGCCACGGGGCTAGCGGGGGGGCCCATGAGCAGTTCTTC.

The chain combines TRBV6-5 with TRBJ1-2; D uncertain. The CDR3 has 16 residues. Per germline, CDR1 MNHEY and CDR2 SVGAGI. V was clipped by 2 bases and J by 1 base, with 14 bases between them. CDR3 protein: CASSYDPQVLNYGYTF. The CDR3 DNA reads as TGTGCCAGCAGTTACGACCCTCAGGTCCTTAACTATGGCTACACCTTC.

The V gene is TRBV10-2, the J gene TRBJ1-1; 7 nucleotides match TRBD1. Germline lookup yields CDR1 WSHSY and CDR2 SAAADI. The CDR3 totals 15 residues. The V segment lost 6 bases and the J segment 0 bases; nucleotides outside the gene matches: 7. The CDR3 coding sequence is TGCGCCAGCAGAACAGGGGCAATCTTGAACACTGAAGCTTTCTTT. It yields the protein CASRTGAILNTEAFF.

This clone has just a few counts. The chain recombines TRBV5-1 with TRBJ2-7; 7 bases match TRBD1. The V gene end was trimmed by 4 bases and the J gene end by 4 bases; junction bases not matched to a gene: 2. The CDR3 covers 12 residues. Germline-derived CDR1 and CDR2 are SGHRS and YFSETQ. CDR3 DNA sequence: TGCGCCAGCAGCCCGGGACAGTACGAGCAGTACTTC. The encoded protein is CASSPGQYEQYF. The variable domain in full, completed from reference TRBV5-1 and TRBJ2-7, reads KAGVTQTPRYLIKTRGQQVTLSCSPISGHRSVSWYQQTPGQGLQFLFEYFSETQRNKGNFPGRFSGRQFSNSRSEMNVSTLELGDSALYLCASSPGQYEQYFGPGTRLTVT.

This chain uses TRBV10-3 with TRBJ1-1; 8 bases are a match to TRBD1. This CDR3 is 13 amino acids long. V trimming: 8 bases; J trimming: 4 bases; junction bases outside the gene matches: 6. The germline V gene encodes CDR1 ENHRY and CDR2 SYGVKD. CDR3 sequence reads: CAILEQGGTEAFF. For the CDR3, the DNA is TGTGCCATCTTGGAACAGGGGGGCACTGAAGCTTTCTTT.

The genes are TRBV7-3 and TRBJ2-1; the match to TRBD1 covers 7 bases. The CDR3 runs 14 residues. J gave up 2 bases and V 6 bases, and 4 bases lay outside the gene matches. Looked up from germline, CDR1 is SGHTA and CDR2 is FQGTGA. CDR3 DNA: TGTGCCAGCAGTAGACAGGGCCCCTACAATGAGCAGTTCTTC. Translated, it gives CASSRQGPYNEQFF. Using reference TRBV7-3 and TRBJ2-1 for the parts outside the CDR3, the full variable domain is GAGVSQTPSNKVTEKGKYVELRCDPISGHTALYWYRQSLGQGPEFLIYFQGTGAADDSGLPNDRFFAVRPEGSVSTLKIQRTERGDSAVYLCASSRQGPYNEQFFGPGTRLTVL.

Written as DNA, the CDR3 is TGCGCCAGCAGCAAACAAGGACAGGGGCCGACGGATGAGCAGTTCTTC. As protein: CASSKQGQGPTDEQFF. J is TRBJ2-1 and V is TRBV5-1; 9 bases map to TRBD1. The CDR3 runs 16 residues. The V gene end was trimmed by 4 bases and the J gene end by 8 bases; junction bases not matched to a gene: 13. Germline V gene data show CDR1 as SGHRS and CDR2 as YFSETQ.

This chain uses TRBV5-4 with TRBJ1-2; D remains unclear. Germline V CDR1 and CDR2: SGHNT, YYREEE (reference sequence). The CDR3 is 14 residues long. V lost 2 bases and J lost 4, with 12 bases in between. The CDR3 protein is CASSLETPLYGYTF. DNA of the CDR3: TGTGCCAGCAGCTTAGAGACTCCTCTCTATGGCTACACCTTC.

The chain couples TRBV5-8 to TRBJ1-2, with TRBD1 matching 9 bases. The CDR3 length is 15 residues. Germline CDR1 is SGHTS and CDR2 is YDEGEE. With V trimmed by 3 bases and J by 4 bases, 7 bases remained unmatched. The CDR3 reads CASSWYRGLGYGYTF. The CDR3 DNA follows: TGTGCCAGCAGCTGGTACAGGGGGCTCGGCTATGGCTACACCTTC.

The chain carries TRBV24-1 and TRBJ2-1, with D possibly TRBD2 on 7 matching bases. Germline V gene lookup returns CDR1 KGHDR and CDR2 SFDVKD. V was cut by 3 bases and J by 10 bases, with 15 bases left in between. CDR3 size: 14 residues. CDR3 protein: CATSDRGGQDEQFF. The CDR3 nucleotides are TGTGCCACCAGTGATAGGGGGGGCCAAGACGAGCAGTTCTTC.

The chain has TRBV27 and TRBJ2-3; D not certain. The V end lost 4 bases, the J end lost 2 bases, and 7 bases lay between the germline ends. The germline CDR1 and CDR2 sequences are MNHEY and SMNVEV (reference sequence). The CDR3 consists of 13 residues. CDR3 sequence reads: CASSSYNTDTQYF. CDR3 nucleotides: TGTGCCAGCAGTTCATACAACACAGATACGCAGTATTTT.

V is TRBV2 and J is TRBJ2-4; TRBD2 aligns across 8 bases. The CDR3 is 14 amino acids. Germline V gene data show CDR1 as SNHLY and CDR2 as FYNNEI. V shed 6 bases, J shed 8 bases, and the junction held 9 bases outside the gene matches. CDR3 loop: CASSDGTRRDIQYF. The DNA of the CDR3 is TGTGCCAGCAGCGATGGGACTAGAAGGGACATTCAGTACTTC.

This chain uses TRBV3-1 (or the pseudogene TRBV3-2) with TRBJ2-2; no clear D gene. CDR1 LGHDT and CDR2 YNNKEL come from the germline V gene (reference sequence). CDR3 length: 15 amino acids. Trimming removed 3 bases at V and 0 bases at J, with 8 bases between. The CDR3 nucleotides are TGTGCCAGCAGCCAGGGCTCAACGAACACCGGGGAGCTGTTTTTT. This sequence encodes CASSQGSTNTGELFF.